This record covers a single TCR beta chain. Its antigen is currently unknown. V shed 4 bases and J 3 bases; nucleotides not matched to a gene: 9. Germline V gene sequence: CDR1 SGDLS, CDR2 YYNGEE. The CDR3 totals 16 residues. TCRdb recomputed calls from the 5' RACE reads with MiXCR, one row per CDR3 protein. There are about 400,000 distinct CDR3 sequences in the sample; 6.2% occur only once, and approximately 15% lies in the top ten. This specimen belongs to a study of T cells after yellow fever vaccination. Study-wide findings and caveats: Contamination of FACS-sorted repertoires by abundant clonotypes from the bulk population could occur. The booster response re-showed most primary clones: 96% CD4, about 89% CD8.

Here the sequenced sample was PBMCs, taken 5 days after the yellow fever booster vaccination. The origin of this receptor is a man aged 30 to 45 who received the YFV17D yellow fever vaccine. This chain joins TRBV9 and TRBJ2-1, with 8 bases that match TRBD2. The CDR3 DNA is TGTGCCAGCAGCCCCCGGACTAGCTCTGGCTACAATGAGCAGTTCTTC. Its translation is CASSPRTSSGYNEQFF.